This paragraph covers one T cell receptor beta chain sequence. Its antigen is currently unknown. The CDR3 length is 14 residues. CDR1 and CDR2 from the germline V gene are SGHRS and YFSETQ. V shed 7 bases and J shed 1 base, with 14 bases lying between them. As TCR cDNA was made by 5'RACE template switching, a universal primer site and UMIs were added. MiXCR, applied by TCRdb to the 5' RACE reads, yields one record per CDR3 protein. The sample yields about 430,000 distinct CDR3 sequences, roughly 20% seen once. The data were obtained in a study of T cells after yellow fever vaccination. Background on the study: When fractions had low cell numbers, they were prepared with SMART-Seq v4 Ultra Low Input.

Study-wide points: Clonotypes found in both CD4 and CD8 compartments made up a small share. Though it reached lower strength, the secondary response hit its peak faster, day 5 versus 15.

The clonotype was recovered from a man aged 18 to 29 who received the YFV17D yellow fever vaccine. The starting material was PBMCs, obtained before the yellow fever booster vaccination. This chain uses TRBV5-1 with TRBJ1-1; D is undetermined. The CDR3 loop is CASRPGPTNTEAFF. CDR3 in DNA: TGCGCCAGCCGACCCGGCCCTACGAACACTGAAGCTTTCTTT.